The 8 T cell receptor beta chains below were found in one sample sequenced in a study of regulatory T cells in long-lasting Graves disease. This sample's time point: newly diagnosed GD, antithyroid drugs for less than 3 months. PBMC-extracted RNA yielded the TCR library. Researchers made TCR beta libraries by using iRepertoire HTBI primers and running Arm-PCR on CDR3 regions. TCRdb re-analysed the multiplex PCR reads in MiXCR, keeping a single row per CDR3 protein. The sample carries about 430,000 distinct CDR3 sequences, around 16% recorded once. These same data were also listed under a study on T cells in Graves' hyperthyroidism and ophthalmopathy.

The starting material was peripheral blood mononuclear cells (PBMCs), obtained at new diagnosis, from a patient treated with antithyroid drugs. Receptors were obtained from a woman in her thirties or forties with Graves disease.

The rearrangement joins TRBV6-5 to TRBJ2-5; perhaps D is TRBD1 or TRBD2 (5 bases each). The CDR3 consists of 16 residues. V was cut by 2 bases and J by 2 bases, with 15 bases left in between. Germline-derived CDR1 and CDR2 are MNHEY and SVGAGI. This CDR3 is CASSYGRGGIQETQYF. DNA for the CDR3: TGTGCCAGCAGTTACGGACGGGGCGGAATTCAAGAGACCCAGTACTTC.

This chain links TRBV4-2 with TRBJ2-7, with 9 bases that match TRBD1. In germline, CDR1 is LGHNA, CDR2 YNFKEQ. The CDR3 is 15 amino acids. V shed 0 bases, J shed 3 bases, and the junction held 3 bases outside the gene matches. Written as DNA, the CDR3 is TGTGCCAGCAGCCAAGAAAAGACAGGGGGCTACGAGCAGTACTTC. Translating gives CASSQEKTGGYEQYF.

The sample holds many counts of this clonotype. The chain combines TRBV7-6 with TRBJ2-2, with D perhaps assigned TRBD1 or TRBD2 (7 bases each). The germline V and J ends were trimmed by 4 bases and 5 bases, with 20 bases remaining between them. Per germline, CDR1 SGHVS and CDR2 FNYEAQ. The CDR3 is made up of 17 amino acids. The CDR3 region has the DNA TGTGCCAGCAGCTACCCCAGACAGGGAGGGGTTACCGGGGAGCTGTTTTTT. Amino acids: CASSYPRQGGVTGELFF.

For this clonotype: One junction end disagrees with the germline gene, perhaps due to a read error. The chain joins TRBV20-1 to TRBJ2-1, with 11 bases aligning to TRBD2. Looked up from germline, CDR1 is DFQATT and CDR2 is SNEGSKA (reference sequence). The CDR3 runs 12 residues. CDR3 nucleotides: TGCAGTGCTAGAGCGACTAGCGGGATTAATTACTTC. It translates to CSARATSGINYF.

This clonotype was picked up many times. This chain uses TRBV2 with TRBJ2-1, with D tentatively TRBD2 (5 bases). From germline, CDR1 is SNHLY and CDR2 FYNNEI. This CDR3 spans 14 amino acids. Between the trimmed V and J ends, which lost 6 bases and 6 bases, there was a span of 15 bases. In DNA, the CDR3 is TGTGCCAGCAGCGCCAGTCGAGGGTCCAATGAGCAGTTCTTC. Amino acids: CASSASRGSNEQFF.

This chain uses TRBV2 with TRBJ2-5; 7 positions agree with TRBD1. Per the germline V gene, CDR1 is SNHLY and CDR2 is FYNNEI. This CDR3 region has 14 residues. The J segment lost 4 bases and the V segment lost 2 bases, leaving 4 bases of the junction unmatched. CDR3 nucleotides: TGTGCCAGCAGTGAAACAGGGGATGTAGAGACCCAGTACTTC. This translates into CASSETGDVETQYF.

This clonotype was observed many times. The chain has TRBV4-1 and TRBJ1-4, with a weak D call TRBD1 (6 bases). CDR3 size: 17 residues. The germline V gene encodes CDR1 MGHRA and CDR2 YSYEKL. Trimming left V 4 bases short and J 7 bases short, with 22 bases between. In nucleotides, the CDR3 is TGCGCCAGCAGCCGGATCTCGATGTCGGGGGCGGGTGAAAAACTGTTTTTT. It codes for CASSRISMSGAGEKLFF.

By share, this clonotype counts as large. V gene TRBV10-3 combines with J gene TRBJ2-2; 7 bases fit TRBD2. CDR3 length equals 15 residues. The V gene's germline CDR1 is ENHRY and CDR2 SYGVKD. V shed 2 bases and J 1 base; nucleotides not matched to a gene: 1. CDR3 residues: CAISEGLENTGELFF. The DNA for the CDR3 is TGTGCCATCAGTGAGGGACTAGAGAACACCGGGGAGCTGTTTTTT.